This T cell receptor (beta chain) was observed in a study of beta chain features in type 1 diabetes (dated by TCRdb to 2017 to 2018). Notes on the research overall: No differences in mean age, gender distribution, total cell number or subset yield were found between patients and healthy donors. A total of 100 million to 140 million sorted cells were examined across all samples, and the number of cells per subset was strongly correlated with RNA yield. In the study, TCRB repertoires of sorted circulating CD4+ T cell subsets from recently diagnosed type 1 diabetes patients were compared with those of matched healthy donors. Regulatory and stem cell-like memory subsets were obtained from only 8 patients and roughly 8 healthy donors, while naive and central memory subsets were obtained from all 28 donors. Study-wide findings and limitations: Shorter templates might be favored by PCR, yet because patient and control samples were amplified and corrected together, any such skew would affect both groups equally. At VDJ recombination sites, patients with type 1 diabetes made fewer insertions and deleted more nucleotides, a pattern implying thymic rearrangement abnormalities. Because cDNA was sequenced instead of genomic DNA, activated cells with high expression could be over-represented, although the groups did not differ in activation or CD3 levels. Naive, central memory and regulatory TCRB repertoires appeared more similar among patients than among healthy donors. HLA sub-analyses involved small numbers of individuals, so any influence of HLA type on TCRB rearrangement remained unresolved. A moderate but significant shortening of TCRB CDR3 length was observed in type 1 diabetes patients in all four CD4+ subsets.

As to this clone: Its antigen is currently not known. One base away there is no much larger clone; base qualities are not given.

Each donor gave one peripheral blood draw, around 0.12 L on average, collected into heparinised tubes. Using a panel that included CD45RO, CCR7, CD25, CD127, CD95 and CD27, naive, central memory, regulatory and stem cell-like memory CD4+ T cells were sorted on a BD FACSAria II. A purity above 98% was achieved for all sorted populations. PBMCs were isolated right away by Lymphoprep density gradient centrifugation and were stained directly, without culture. So that batch effects would be minimized, each experiment stained and sorted samples in pairs, pairing one healthy donor with one patient. The High Capacity cDNA Reverse Transcription Kit was used to reverse transcribe all of the isolated RNA, meaning that expressed TCRB transcripts were what got sequenced. Naive, central memory and regulatory T cell samples underwent deep immunoSEQ sequencing, averaging approximately 3.5 million total reads per sample. Sorted cells were lysed in RLT buffer, and RNA was extracted using DNase-treated RNeasy Micro or Mini kits according to cell number. To prevent cross-contamination, each cell subset was processed individually, whereas patient and healthy donor samples were processed jointly. TCRB sequences were amplified from cDNA with the immunoSEQ multiplex PCR, producing 87-bp fragments spanning the CDR3 region. Sequencing of the amplicons was done on the Illumina HiSeq platform. The authors' analysis ran thus. PCR bias was corrected computationally using synthetic template baselines, and reads within Hamming distance 2 were collapsed, with unmergeable singletons discarded. Reads were aligned against IMGT to assign V, D and J genes, CDR3 length and insertions or deletions at six rearrangement sites. Within each subset, clonotype counts were normalized to the number of sorted cells before true diversity and Gini coefficients were calculated with the tcR R package. Repertoire sharing was quantified using the overlap coefficient calculated on TCRB nucleotide sequences. As a proxy for the pre-selection repertoire, out-of-frame TCRB sequences from naive cells were analyzed. TCRdb retrieved this table from immuneACCESS and kept in-frame rearrangements only. Not all clones are present; in checked studies, unresolved V genes account for under half, and no reason is known for the remainder. Clonal size and the V and J genes are those of that table, whereas D and trimming came from the DNA. For this sample the table gives more than 550,000 clones, of which about 14% were detected only once. Nearly 0.04% of the sample is taken by the ten largest.

The germline V gene yields MGHRA for CDR1 and YSYEKL for CDR2. Spanning cysteine to phenylalanine, the CDR3 consists of 15 amino acids. Only CDR3 DNA is held: 45 bases, read in frame from base 1. At the junction V is shortened by 2 bases and J by 7 bases; bases outside the gene matches: 6. The sequence came from a young man with type 1 diabetes. The chain is assembled from TRBV4-1 and TRBJ2-2, with 8 middle bases fitting TRBD2. Sequencing used naive CD4+ T cells from blood. According to the study, the label for this sample's cell subset or site signals: true naive CD4+ T cells. The CDR3 is CASSQILSGSGELFF. The base sequence is TGCGCCAGCAGCCAAATTCTAAGCGGGAGCGGGGAGCTGTTTTTT.